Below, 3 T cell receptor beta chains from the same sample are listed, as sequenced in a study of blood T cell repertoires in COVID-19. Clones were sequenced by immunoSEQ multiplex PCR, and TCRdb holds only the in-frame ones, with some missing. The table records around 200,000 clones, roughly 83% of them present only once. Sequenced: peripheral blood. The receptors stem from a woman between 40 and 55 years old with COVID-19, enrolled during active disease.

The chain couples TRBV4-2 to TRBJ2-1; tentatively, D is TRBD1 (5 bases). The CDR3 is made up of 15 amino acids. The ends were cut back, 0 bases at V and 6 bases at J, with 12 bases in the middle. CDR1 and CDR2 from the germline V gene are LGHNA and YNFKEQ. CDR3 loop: CASSQEGDSLNEQFF. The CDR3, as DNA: TGTGCCAGCAGCCAAGAAGGTGACAGCCTCAATGAGCAGTTCTTC.

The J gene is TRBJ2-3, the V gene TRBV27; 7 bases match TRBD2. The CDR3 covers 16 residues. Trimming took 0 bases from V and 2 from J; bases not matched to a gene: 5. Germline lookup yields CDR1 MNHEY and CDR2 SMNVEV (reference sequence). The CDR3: CASSLSASGDTDTQYF. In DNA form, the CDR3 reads TGTGCCAGCAGTTTATCGGCTAGCGGAGACACAGATACGCAGTATTTT.

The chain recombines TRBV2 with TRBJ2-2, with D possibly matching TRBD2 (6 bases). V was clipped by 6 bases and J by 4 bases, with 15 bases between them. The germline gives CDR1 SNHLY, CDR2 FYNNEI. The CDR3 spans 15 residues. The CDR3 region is CASRARVEGTGELFF. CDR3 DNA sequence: TGTGCCAGCAGGGCCCGCGTGGAGGGCACCGGGGAGCTGTTTTTT.